The 30 T cell receptor beta chains given below trace back to one sample, sequenced in a study of glioma-infiltrating T cells. Using RNA template, CDR3s of TCR alpha and beta were amplified with iRepertoire arm-PCR. TCRdb redid the calling of the multiplex PCR reads with MiXCR, one entry per CDR3 protein. The sample lists roughly 100,000 distinct CDR3 sequences, 25% to 35% seen once, with 40% to 45% in the top ten. The material sequenced was glioma tissue, nonneoplastic brain tissue, or PBMCs (not recorded which). Every receptor here comes from a human donor with low-grade glioma or glioblastoma, undergoing nonglioma brain surgery, or in good health (not recorded which).

The sample holds a few counts of this clonotype. The CDR3 region has the DNA TGTGCCAGTAGTATAGATCTAAGTAATCAGCCCCAGCATTTT. This translates into CASSIDLSNQPQHF. The chain recombines TRBV19 with TRBJ1-5, with unresolved D. Looked up from germline, CDR1 is LNHDA and CDR2 is SQIVND (reference sequence). The CDR3 covers 14 residues. The V end lost 0 bases, the J end lost 4 bases, and 7 bases lay between the germline ends.

This clonotype was observed many times. The genes are TRBV7-2 and TRBJ2-1; 8 bases fit TRBD2. CDR3 length: 15 amino acids. Looked up from germline, CDR1 is SGHTA and CDR2 is FQGNSA. The V segment lost 6 bases and the J segment 5 bases; nucleotides outside the gene matches: 9. CDR3 amino acids: CASRTGGGANNEQFF. The CDR3 coding sequence is TGTGCCAGCAGAACCGGGGGGGGGGCCAACAATGAGCAGTTCTTC.

Turning to this clonotype: Given a much more abundant clone one base away, this may be a read error. This rearrangement joins TRBV20-1 to TRBJ2-1; the D gene is possibly TRBD1 (7 bases). The CDR3 is 11 residues long. Germline V lookup: CDR1 DFQATT, CDR2 SNEGSKA (reference sequence). The CDR3 nucleotides read TGCAGTGCTAGAGACAGGGGGGAGCAGTCCTTC. This translates into CSARDRGEQSF.

The chain couples TRBV7-8 to TRBJ1-1, with a possible D match to TRBD1 (6 bases). From germline, CDR1 is SGHVS and CDR2 FQNEAQ. Trimming took off 3 bases at V and 4 bases at J, with 12 bases between the two ends. This CDR3 spans 14 amino acids. The CDR3 sequence is CASSLLDSSTEAFF. CDR3 coding DNA: TGTGCCAGCAGCTTGTTGGACAGTAGCACTGAAGCTTTCTTT.

This clonotype has only a few counts. The chain combines TRBV4-2 with TRBJ2-7; 7 nucleotides match TRBD2. V trimming: 0 bases; J trimming: 7 bases; junction bases outside the gene matches: 12. Per germline, CDR1 LGHNA and CDR2 YNFKEQ. CDR3 length: 16 amino acids. The CDR3 spells CASSQDLATSLREQYF. The CDR3 DNA follows: TGTGCCAGCAGCCAAGACCTCGCGACTAGCCTTAGGGAGCAGTACTTC.

Turning to this clonotype: An end of the junction differs from the germline gene, which may be a read error. The CDR3 spells CSSNTHGQPQHF. DNA for the CDR3: TGTTCCAGCAATACGCATGGGCAGCCCCAGCATTTT. V usage is TRBV28 and J usage is TRBJ1-5; no clear D. This CDR3 has 12 amino acids. The V gene's germline CDR1 is MDHEN and CDR2 SYDVKM.

This clonotype has ten or more counts. The chain recombines TRBV28 with TRBJ1-5; no firm D call. The CDR3 loop spans 15 amino acids. Deletions cut 7 bases from V and 0 bases from J, with 13 bases between. Per germline, CDR1 MDHEN and CDR2 SYDVKM. CDR3 protein: CASTLGINSNQPQHF. As DNA, the CDR3 is TGTGCCAGCACCCTAGGCATTAATAGCAATCAGCCCCAGCATTTT.

The rearrangement joins TRBV29-1 to TRBJ1-2; 7 bases line up with TRBD1. Germline loops: CDR1 SQVTM, CDR2 ANQGSEA. This CDR3 region has 13 residues. V lost 7 bases and J lost 3; bases outside the gene matches: 8. CDR3 sequence: CSARTGSDYGYTF. CDR3 nucleotides: TGCAGCGCAAGGACAGGCTCGGACTATGGCTACACCTTC.

The rearrangement links TRBV27 to TRBJ2-3; TRBD1 matches 9 bases. Looked up from germline, CDR1 is MNHEY and CDR2 is SMNVEV (reference sequence). The CDR3 contains 15 residues. With 10 bases clipped from V and 2 bases from J, the junction kept 10 bases outside the gene matches. The CDR3: CATGGTGPITDTQYF. The DNA for the CDR3 is TGTGCCACCGGGGGGACAGGGCCGATCACAGATACGCAGTATTTT.

The sample holds many counts of this clonotype. V and J are TRBV27 and TRBJ2-7; D gene uncertain. The CDR3 runs 16 residues. V dropped 0 bases and J dropped 2 bases, with 14 bases sitting between them. Germline V CDR1 and CDR2: MNHEY, SMNVEV (reference sequence). CDR3 residues: CASSLSLGKVPYEQYF. CDR3 sequence (DNA): TGTGCCAGCAGTTTATCTTTAGGAAAAGTGCCCTACGAGCAGTACTTC.

Notes on this clonotype: One end of the junction varies from germline; a read error may be responsible. The chain combines TRBV20-1 with TRBJ1-2; a possible D gene is TRBD1 (5 bases). The CDR3 covers 12 residues. Germline CDR1 is DFQATT and CDR2 is SNEGSKA (reference sequence). The CDR3 sequence is CSARSTGEGYTF. In DNA form, the CDR3 reads TGCAGCGCTAGGTCCACAGGAGAAGGCTACACCTTC.

This chain joins TRBV18 and TRBJ1-2; D call uncertain. Germline V gene lookup returns CDR1 KGHSH and CDR2 LQKENI. The CDR3 is 14 residues long. Trimming cost V 8 bases and J 0 bases, with 13 bases left between them. CDR3 bases: TGTGCCAGCCATATTCTTACAGCTAACTATGGCTACACCTTC. It specifies CASHILTANYGYTF.

This clonotype was detected many times. The chain uses TRBV20-1 and TRBJ2-7; D may be TRBD1 (6 bases). The length of the CDR3 is 14 residues. Germline-derived CDR1 and CDR2 are DFQATT and SNEGSKA (reference sequence). The ends were cut back, 4 bases at V and 5 bases at J, with 18 bases in the middle. In DNA, the CDR3 is TGCAGTGCTATTACAGGGTTCGGGAATAACGAGCAGTACTTC. Protein sequence: CSAITGFGNNEQYF.

The sample holds a few counts of this clonotype. J is TRBJ1-1 and V is TRBV12-3 or TRBV12-4, with 10 bases lining up with TRBD1. J lost 5 bases, V lost 6 bases, and 9 bases had no gene match. This CDR3 is built from 15 residues. The CDR3 nucleotides are TGTGCCAGCAGCCTTAGACAGGGGGCGAAGACTGAAGCTTTCTTT. Translated, it gives CASSLRQGAKTEAFF.

The chain uses TRBV29-1 and TRBJ1-2; no clear D gene. The CDR3 has 10 amino acids. From germline, CDR1 is SQVTM and CDR2 ANQGSEA. V was pared by 4 bases and J by 5 bases, with 5 bases between. The CDR3 region is CSVAQYGYTF. The CDR3 bases are TGCAGCGTTGCACAGTATGGCTACACCTTC.

This clonotype was seen a few times. The chain couples TRBV12-3 or TRBV12-4 to TRBJ2-6; D is undetermined. The V gene lost 6 bases and the J gene lost 0 bases, with 9 bases spanning the gap. The CDR3 has 15 amino acids. CDR3 coding DNA: TGTGCCAGCAGCGAAACCTTCTCTGGGGCCAACGTCCTGACTTTC. It yields the protein CASSETFSGANVLTF.

As for this clonotype: A much bigger clone sits one base away, suggesting this may be a read error. This chain uses TRBV18 with TRBJ1-6; perhaps TRBD1 as D (6 bases). This CDR3 contains 16 residues. CDR1 KGHSH and CDR2 LQKENI come from the germline V gene. V was cut by 0 bases and J by 8 bases, with 14 bases left in between. This CDR3 reads CASSPPNRVSYSPLHF. The CDR3 nucleotides are TGTGCCAGCTCACCACCGAACAGGGTTAGTTATTCACCCCTCCACTTT.

There are a few counts of this clonotype. The chain couples TRBV7-3 to TRBJ2-3, with TRBD2 as a possible D gene (7 bases). The germline V and J ends were trimmed by 2 bases and 3 bases, with 12 bases remaining between them. The CDR3 length is 15 residues. The germline CDR1 and CDR2 sequences are SGHTA and FQGTGA. The DNA of the CDR3 is TGTGCCAGCAGCTTATTGGGGGGGGCTACAGATACGCAGTATTTT. Translated: CASSLLGGATDTQYF.

This clonotype was detected ten times or more. The chain uses TRBV14 and TRBJ1-1; TRBD1 matches at 8 bases. Germline V gene data show CDR1 as SGHDN and CDR2 as FVKESK. The CDR3 runs 13 residues. Trimming removed 3 bases from V and 7 bases from J; junction bases left unmatched: 4. The CDR3 DNA is TGTGCCAGCAGCCAGGTGGGGACAGGTGAAGCTTTCTTT. This translates into CASSQVGTGEAFF. Combining the CDR3 with reference TRBV14 and TRBJ1-1 gives the whole variable domain EAGVTQFPSHSVIEKGQTVTLRCDPISGHDNLYWYRRVMGKEIKFLLHFVKESKQDESGMPNNRFLAERTGGTYSTLKVQPAELEDSGVYFCASSQVGTGEAFFGQGTRLTVV.

With respect to this clonotype: A much bigger clone sits one base away, suggesting this may be a read error. J is TRBJ2-3 and V is TRBV4-3; 9 bases match TRBD2. The CDR3 runs to 13 residues. Germline V gene data show CDR1 as LGHNA and CDR2 as YSLEER. CDR3 nucleotides: TGCGCCAGCAGCCAGCGGGAGGGGGATACGAAGTATTTT. Encoded protein: CASSQREGDTKYF.

As concerns this clonotype: Because the CDR3's place on the DNA is in doubt, the DNA is left out and the CDR3 is given as listed by TCRdb. The chain uses TRBV4-2 and TRBJ1-3. The CDR3 numbers 18 amino acids, ends counted. The germline V gene has CDR1 LGHNA and CDR2 YNFKEQ. CDR3 sequence reads: CASTPRVGRGISVNTMYF.

Ten or more counts support this clonotype. This sequence joins TRBV27 and TRBJ1-2; 7 bases are shared with TRBD1. In germline, CDR1 is MNHEY, CDR2 SMNVEV (reference sequence). V trimming: 4 bases; J trimming: 4 bases; junction bases outside the gene matches: 3. The CDR3 extends over 13 amino acids. This CDR3 reads CASSYGQAYGYTF. CDR3 sequence (DNA): TGTGCCAGCAGTTACGGACAGGCCTATGGCTACACCTTC.

This clonotype was seen many times. The rearrangement uses TRBV4-3 and TRBJ2-1; the match to TRBD2 covers 10 bases. Trimming cost V 2 bases and J 9 bases; bases outside gene matches: 7. The CDR3 runs to 15 residues. CDR1 is LGHNA and CDR2 is YSLEER in the germline V gene. CDR3 in DNA: TGCGCCAGCAGCCAAAACAGCGGGGGGGCGGGTGAGCAGTTCTTC. Its translation is CASSQNSGGAGEQFF.

V and J are TRBV4-1 and TRBJ1-2; tentatively, D is TRBD1 (6 bases). Germline CDR1 reads MGHRA; CDR2 reads YSYEKL. This CDR3 is built from 16 residues. Trimming removed 8 bases at V and 8 bases at J, with 27 bases between. For the CDR3, the DNA is TGCGCCAGCGGCGCCCAACCAGGGGCGACGTCCTACGGCTACACCTTC. Its protein is CASGAQPGATSYGYTF.

Points on this clonotype: This may come from a read error, since a much larger clone is one base off. The rearrangement joins TRBV20-1 to TRBJ2-5; D is perhaps TRBD2 (7 bases). V was cut by 2 bases and J by 5 bases, with 12 bases left in between. The CDR3 sequence is 13 residues long. Germline CDR1 is DFQATT and CDR2 is SNEGSKA (reference sequence). CDR3 nucleotides: TGCAGTGCTAGATCGGGGGGCAGGGAGACCCAGTACTTC. As protein: CSARSGGRETQYF.

This clonotype showed up just once. Its ends do not fully match the called genes, so a read error is possible. The chain has TRBV7-2 and TRBJ1-1, with D perhaps TRBD1 (5 bases). CDR1 is SGHTA and CDR2 is FQGNSA in the germline V gene. The CDR3 loop spans 17 amino acids. CDR3 sequence: CACSSRNTGLEGTEAFF. As DNA, the CDR3 is TGTGCCTGCAGCTCGCGTAATACGGGGCTCGAGGGCACTGAAGCTTTCTTT. The full variable domain, rest sourced from reference TRBV7-2 and TRBJ1-1, is GAGVSQSPSNKVTEKGKDVELRCDPISGHTALYWYRQSLGQGLEFLIYFQGNSAPDKSGLPSDRFSAERTGGSVSTLTIQRTQQEDSAVYLCACSSRNTGLEGTEAFFGQGTRLTVV.

The chain recombines TRBV28 with TRBJ2-1, with 7 bases aligning to TRBD1. CDR3 length: 13 residues. The trim removed 5 bases at V and 10 bases at J, leaving 8 bases unmatched. The germline CDR1 and CDR2 sequences are MDHEN and SYDVKM. The CDR3 DNA follows: TGTGCCAGCAGTCCACCAAGACAGGGAGAGCAGTTCTTC. Translating it yields CASSPPRQGEQFF. Full variable domain (outside the CDR3, taken from reference TRBV28 and TRBJ2-1): DVKVTQSSRYLVKRTGEKVFLECVQDMDHENMFWYRQDPGLGLRLIYFSYDVKMKEKGDIPEGYSVSREKKERFSLILESASTNQTSMYLCASSPPRQGEQFFGPGTRLTVL.

This clonotype was observed many times. The CDR3 spells CASSLDTPDSYEQYF. The CDR3 region has the DNA TGTGCCAGCAGCCTTGACACCCCTGATTCCTACGAGCAGTACTTC. The V call is TRBV7-6, the J call TRBJ2-7; no firm D call. From germline, CDR1 is SGHVS and CDR2 FNYEAQ. This CDR3 contains 15 residues. V shed 5 bases and J shed 1 base, with 15 bases lying between them.

This rearrangement joins TRBV2 to TRBJ2-4; D unresolved. The germline CDR1 and CDR2 sequences are SNHLY and FYNNEI. The ends were cut back, 5 bases at V and 2 bases at J, with 13 bases in the middle. This CDR3 is 15 amino acids long. CDR3 residues: CASSMSDVTKNIQYF. In DNA form, the CDR3 reads TGTGCCAGCAGTATGTCGGACGTGACCAAAAACATTCAGTACTTC.

The chain has TRBV5-1 and TRBJ2-1; 9 nucleotides agree with TRBD1. The CDR3 length is 15 residues. The J segment lost 4 bases and the V segment lost 6 bases, leaving 8 bases of the junction unmatched. From germline, CDR1 is SGHRS and CDR2 YFSETQ. In DNA, the CDR3 is TGCGCCAGCATACCCGGGACAGGGTCGTACAATGAGCAGTTCTTC. It is translated as CASIPGTGSYNEQFF.